The 2 T cell receptor beta chains listed next were all sequenced from one sample in a study of T cells after yellow fever vaccination. TCRdb processed the 5' RACE reads anew with MiXCR; each CDR3 protein has one entry. The sample lists roughly 140,000 distinct CDR3 sequences; roughly 8% were seen once. The sequenced sample was CD4+ T cells sorted from PBMCs, obtained 5 days after the yellow fever booster vaccination. These TCRs come from a man aged 25-40 years who received the YFV17D yellow fever vaccine.

This clonotype was detected ten times or more. This chain uses TRBV18 with TRBJ2-2; possibly TRBD2 for D (5 bases). Per the germline V gene, CDR1 is KGHSH and CDR2 is LQKENI. CDR3 length: 16 residues. V was trimmed by 3 bases and J by 0 bases, leaving 11 bases between them. The CDR3 DNA sequence: TGTGCCAGCTCACCCCTGAGCGGATCGAACACCGGGGAGCTGTTTTTT. This encodes CASSPLSGSNTGELFF.

The rearrangement uses TRBV19 and TRBJ1-5; the match to TRBD1 covers 8 bases. CDR1 and CDR2 from the germline V gene are LNHDA and SQIVND (reference sequence). J gave up 6 bases and V 9 bases, and 7 bases lay outside the gene matches. This CDR3 is 13 amino acids long. This chain's CDR3 is CASDDRGVQPQHF. Written as DNA, the CDR3 is TGTGCCAGCGATGACAGGGGCGTTCAGCCCCAGCATTTT.